This T cell receptor (beta chain) was identified in a study of T cells in localized non-small cell lung cancer. TCRdb's table, derived via immunoSEQ multiplex PCR, lists solely in-frame clones and lacks some. The sample contains 55,000 to 65,000 clones, roughly 90% of which appear only once. CDR3 size: 19 residues. V shed 5 bases, J shed 3 bases, and the junction held 20 bases outside the gene matches. The germline V gene encodes CDR1 SGHVS and CDR2 FQNEAQ. This material consisted of peripheral blood, taken before any cancer treatment. The rearrangement links TRBV7-8 to TRBJ2-3; 7 bases align to TRBD1. This receptor was obtained from a man aged 35-75 years with stage I lung adenocarcinoma. The CDR3 here is CASSEEDLGTVYSTDTQYF. CDR3 DNA: TGTGCCAGCAGCGAAGAGGATCTGGGGACAGTTTATTCTACAGATACGCAGTATTTT.